This T cell receptor beta chain was sequenced during a study of regulatory T cells in long-lasting Graves disease. Building the TCR beta libraries relied on iRepertoire HTBI primers, and CDR3 regions underwent Arm-PCR. Via MiXCR, TCRdb re-called the multiplex PCR reads, giving one row per CDR3 protein. The table has 400,000 to 550,000 distinct CDR3 sequences, around 14% seen once; the top ten hold approximately 15%. General study points: A limited number of samples was an acknowledged limitation. Newly diagnosed Graves' patients exceeded persistent ones in TCR diversity.

This clonotype showed up many times. The antigen is not known. Specified time point: newly diagnosed GD, antithyroid drugs for less than 3 months. There was RNA extracted from PBMCs, and the TCR library was made from it. The same sample was also used in a study of T cells in Graves' hyperthyroidism and ophthalmopathy. As that study records: Participants, patients aged 18 to 65, had newly diagnosed hyperthyroidism with a duration under 2 months. By a 13 V-J model, ophthalmopathy was set apart from stable hyperthyroidism.

The sequence derives from a woman between 25 and 40 years old with Graves disease. The sequenced sample was peripheral blood mononuclear cells (PBMCs), obtained at new diagnosis, from a patient treated with antithyroid drugs.

CDR3 nucleotides: TGTGCCAGCACTTCGGCTAGGAGAACAGATACGCAGTATTTT. Protein: CASTSARRTDTQYF. This sequence joins TRBV12-3 or TRBV12-4 and TRBJ2-3; D not certain. The CDR3 has 14 residues. V was clipped by 7 bases and J by 3 bases, with 14 bases between them.